The 20 T cell receptor beta chains in this list originate from one sample, sequenced in a study of cytomegalovirus exposure and HLA in healthy donors. Vbeta (60) and Jbeta (13) primers were used in the PCR. The assay was immunoSEQ multiplex PCR, and TCRdb's table has in-frame clones only and misses some. The sample shows 190,000 or so clones, 75% to 90% of them seen only once. The sequenced sample was PBMCs. The source is a man aged 50-60 years in good health and CMV-seronegative.

The rearrangement joins TRBV29-1 to TRBJ2-7; 7 bases align to TRBD1. The CDR3 length is 14 residues. With V trimmed by 6 bases and J by 3 bases, 11 bases remained unmatched. CDR1 and CDR2 (germline): SQVTM, ANQGSEA. The CDR3: CSVRNGTANYEQYF. The CDR3 nucleotides are TGCAGCGTCCGCAATGGGACAGCAAACTACGAGCAGTACTTC.

In this sample, this clone turned up a few times. The gene calls are TRBV4-3 and TRBJ1-4; 7 bases fit TRBD1. The junction had 5 bases not matched to a gene; V was cut back by 3 bases and J by 4 bases. The CDR3 is 15 residues long. In germline, CDR1 is LGHNA, CDR2 YSLEER. The CDR3 DNA reads TGCGCCAGCAGCCAGCAGGGACAGCGTAATGAAAAACTGTTTTTT. As protein: CASSQQGQRNEKLFF.

The chain combines TRBV6-1 with TRBJ1-5; 10 nucleotides match TRBD1. Losses at the gene ends were 0 bases for V and 6 bases for J; bases not matched to a gene: 2. The CDR3 is 15 amino acids. The germline V gene encodes CDR1 MNHNS and CDR2 SASEGT. The DNA of the CDR3 is TGTGCCAGCAGTGAAGCAGGGACAGGGGTTCAGCCCCAGCATTTT. Protein: CASSEAGTGVQPQHF.

This clone has just a few counts. The CDR3 DNA reads as TGTGCCAGTTCGGGGACAGGGCCAGGAAACACCATATATTTT. It codes for CASSGTGPGNTIYF. The gene calls are TRBV19 and TRBJ1-3; 9 nucleotides agree with TRBD1. There are 14 residues in the CDR3. Per the germline V gene, CDR1 is LNHDA and CDR2 is SQIVND (reference sequence). The ends lost 8 bases at V and 4 bases at J; junction bases unmatched: 6. The whole variable domain, filled in from reference TRBV19 and TRBJ1-3, reads DGGITQSPKYLFRKEGQNVTLSCEQNLNHDAMYWYRQDPGQGLRLIYYSQIVNDFQKGDIAEGYSVSREKKESFPLTVTSAQKNPTAFYLCASSGTGPGNTIYFGEGSWLTVV.

J is TRBJ1-4 and V is TRBV7-9; a weak D match, TRBD1 (5 bases). CDR3 length: 16 amino acids. CDR1 and CDR2 from the germline V gene are SEHNR and FQNEAQ (reference sequence). With 5 bases removed from V and 4 bases from J, the gap between germline ends came to 17 bases. The DNA for the CDR3 is TGTGCCAGCAGCCGTGTCGGGGCGGGGAGTAATGAAAAACTGTTTTTT. Protein product: CASSRVGAGSNEKLFF.

V is TRBV7-9 and J is TRBJ1-6; 9 nucleotides agree with TRBD1. The CDR3 is made up of 19 amino acids. Germline values: CDR1 SEHNR, CDR2 FQNEAQ (reference sequence). V lost 4 bases and J lost 1; bases outside the gene matches: 11. The CDR3 nucleotides read TGTGCCAGCAGCTCCCCAATCAACAGGGGGCTATCCTATAATTCACCCCTCCACTTT. This codes for CASSSPINRGLSYNSPLHF.

The genes are TRBV29-1 and TRBJ2-3; D unresolved. The V gene lost 4 bases and the J gene lost 0 bases, with 17 bases spanning the gap. In germline, CDR1 is SQVTM, CDR2 ANQGSEA. CDR3 length: 16 residues. DNA of the CDR3: TGCAGCGTTGCTACGCGTCCTCTTCCTAGCACAGATACGCAGTATTTT. Protein: CSVATRPLPSTDTQYF.

The chain uses TRBV9 and TRBJ1-2; 7 nucleotides align to TRBD1. The CDR3 loop spans 16 amino acids. Trimming cost V 2 bases and J 4 bases; bases outside gene matches: 11. Germline assignment: CDR1 SGDLS and CDR2 YYNGEE. This CDR3 reads CASSVQKTGKSYGYTF. CDR3 DNA: TGTGCCAGCAGCGTCCAAAAGACAGGGAAAAGCTATGGCTACACCTTC.

V usage is TRBV2 and J usage is TRBJ1-3; 7 nucleotides match TRBD1. The CDR3 length is 14 residues. CDR1 SNHLY and CDR2 FYNNEI come from the germline V gene. V trimming: 11 bases; J trimming: 0 bases; junction bases outside the gene matches: 7. Here the CDR3 reads CASMGQSSGNTIYF. In nucleotides, the CDR3 is TGTGCCTCCATGGGACAGTCCTCTGGAAACACCATATATTTT.

This chain connects TRBV28 to TRBJ1-1; D remains ambiguous. The length of the CDR3 is 13 residues. Germline loops: CDR1 MDHEN, CDR2 SYDVKM. V lost 3 bases, J lost 7 bases, and 12 bases lay in between. CDR3 loop: CASSLAALNEAFF. The CDR3 DNA sequence: TGTGCCAGCAGTTTGGCAGCGCTCAATGAAGCTTTCTTT.

The chain employs TRBV19 and TRBJ2-1; 8 positions match TRBD2. Germline lookup yields CDR1 LNHDA and CDR2 SQIVND (reference sequence). The CDR3 contains 20 residues. V lost 6 bases and J lost 8; bases outside the gene matches: 27. The CDR3 protein is CASRPLRVGMGSGRSDEQFF. Written as DNA, the CDR3 is TGTGCCAGTAGGCCTCTGCGAGTCGGGATGGGAAGCGGGAGAAGTGATGAGCAGTTCTTC.

This clone was observed once. The chain employs TRBV7-2 and TRBJ1-1; D is possibly TRBD1 (5 bases). Deletions cut 0 bases from V and 5 bases from J, with 13 bases between. Germline CDR1 SGHTA, CDR2 FQGNSA. The CDR3 loop spans 15 amino acids. The CDR3 DNA is TGTGCCAGCAGCTTAGCGGAGGGGCTCGGGACTGAAGCTTTCTTT. Amino acids: CASSLAEGLGTEAFF.

The rearrangement joins TRBV13 to TRBJ2-7; D ambiguous. The germline V gene encodes CDR1 PRHDT and CDR2 FYEKMQ (reference sequence). The CDR3 is 15 amino acids. Deletions cut 4 bases from V and 0 bases from J, with 13 bases between. The CDR3 sequence is CASSSRPAVSYEQYF. The CDR3 region has the DNA TGTGCCAGCAGCTCTAGGCCGGCGGTCTCCTACGAGCAGTACTTC.

The chain joins TRBV18 to TRBJ2-7; TRBD1 aligns across 7 bases. V shed 5 bases, J shed 7 bases, and the junction held 17 bases outside the gene matches. The CDR3 is 16 residues long. Germline V gene data show CDR1 as KGHSH and CDR2 as LQKENI. The CDR3 protein is CASSSRQGPSLSEQYF. CDR3 coding DNA: TGTGCCAGCTCAAGCCGACAGGGACCCTCGCTGTCGGAGCAGTACTTC.

This clone was seen more than once but under ten times. V and J are TRBV2 and TRBJ1-5; D uncertain. V lost 4 bases, J lost 1 base, and 8 bases lay in between. This CDR3 has 14 amino acids. Germline lookup yields CDR1 SNHLY and CDR2 FYNNEI. CDR3 DNA: TGTGCCAGCAGTGCCCTTAGAAGCAATCAGCCCCAGCATTTT. Its translation: CASSALRSNQPQHF.

The J gene is TRBJ2-5, the V gene TRBV7-2; 8 bases are shared with TRBD1. Germline V gene data show CDR1 as SGHTA and CDR2 as FQGNSA. V shed 5 bases, J shed 2 bases, and the junction held 7 bases outside the gene matches. The CDR3 extends over 15 amino acids. The CDR3: CASSVSGGRQETQYF. In DNA form, the CDR3 reads TGTGCCAGCAGCGTCTCAGGGGGCCGTCAAGAGACCCAGTACTTC. Drawing the rest from reference TRBV7-2 and TRBJ2-5, the complete variable domain is GAGVSQSPSNKVTEKGKDVELRCDPISGHTALYWYRQSLGQGLEFLIYFQGNSAPDKSGLPSDRFSAERTGGSVSTLTIQRTQQEDSAVYLCASSVSGGRQETQYFGPGTRLLVL.

V and J are TRBV7-6 and TRBJ1-4, with TRBD1 identical over 7 bases. Germline values: CDR1 SGHVS, CDR2 FNYEAQ. The CDR3 consists of 16 residues. Trimming took 5 bases from V and 8 from J; bases not matched to a gene: 14. The CDR3 protein is CASSQSRTGKVEKLFF. CDR3 DNA: TGTGCCAGCAGCCAATCGCGGACAGGCAAGGTAGAAAAACTGTTTTTT. The entire variable domain, with the rest obtained from reference TRBV7-6 and TRBJ1-4, is as follows: GAGVSQSPRYKVTKRGQDVALRCDPISGHVSLYWYRQALGQGPEFLTYFNYEAQQDKSGLPNDRFSAERPEGSISTLTIQRTEQRDSAMYRCASSQSRTGKVEKLFFGSGTQLSVL.

The chain carries TRBV18 and TRBJ1-2; no definite D call. Germline CDR1 KGHSH, CDR2 LQKENI. CDR3 size: 13 residues. The V gene lost 3 bases and the J gene lost 4 bases, with 9 bases spanning the gap. The CDR3 region is CASSPPLPYGYTF. CDR3 sequence (DNA): TGTGCCAGCTCACCCCCCCTTCCCTATGGCTACACCTTC.

The chain recombines TRBV28 with TRBJ1-1, with TRBD1 identical over 8 bases. V gave up 6 bases and J gave up 0 bases; unmatched junction bases: 9. In germline, CDR1 is MDHEN, CDR2 SYDVKM. This CDR3 contains 16 residues. The CDR3 sequence: CASRQGAQTMNTEAFF. CDR3 nucleotide sequence: TGTGCCAGCAGGCAGGGGGCACAGACCATGAACACTGAAGCTTTCTTT.

J is TRBJ1-2 and V is TRBV19; D is undetermined. The V and J ends lost 3 bases and 4 bases respectively, with 9 bases between them. Looked up from germline, CDR1 is LNHDA and CDR2 is SQIVND (reference sequence). The CDR3 is 13 amino acids. The CDR3 loop reads CASSMRGPYGYTF. The CDR3 nucleotides are TGTGCCAGTAGTATGAGAGGGCCCTATGGCTACACCTTC. Based on the CDR3 plus reference TRBV19 and TRBJ1-2, the full variable domain is DGGITQSPKYLFRKEGQNVTLSCEQNLNHDAMYWYRQDPGQGLRLIYYSQIVNDFQKGDIAEGYSVSREKKESFPLTVTSAQKNPTAFYLCASSMRGPYGYTFGSGTRLTVV.